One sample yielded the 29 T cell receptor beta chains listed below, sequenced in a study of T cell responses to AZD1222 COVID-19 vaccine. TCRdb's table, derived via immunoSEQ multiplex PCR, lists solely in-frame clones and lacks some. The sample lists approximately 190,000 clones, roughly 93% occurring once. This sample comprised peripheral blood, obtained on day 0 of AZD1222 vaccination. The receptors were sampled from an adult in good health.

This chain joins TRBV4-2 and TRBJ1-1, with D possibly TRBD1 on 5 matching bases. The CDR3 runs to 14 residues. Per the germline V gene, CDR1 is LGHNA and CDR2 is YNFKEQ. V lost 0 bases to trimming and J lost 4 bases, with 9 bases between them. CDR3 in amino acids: CASSQDHRGTEAFF. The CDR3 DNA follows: TGTGCCAGCAGCCAAGATCATAGGGGCACTGAAGCTTTCTTT.

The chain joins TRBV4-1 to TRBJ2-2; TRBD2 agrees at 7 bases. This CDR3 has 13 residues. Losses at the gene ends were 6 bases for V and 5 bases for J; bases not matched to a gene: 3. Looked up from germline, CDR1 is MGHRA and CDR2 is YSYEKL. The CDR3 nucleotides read TGCGCCAGCAGGGCTAGCGGTACCGGGGAGCTGTTTTTT. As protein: CASRASGTGELFF.

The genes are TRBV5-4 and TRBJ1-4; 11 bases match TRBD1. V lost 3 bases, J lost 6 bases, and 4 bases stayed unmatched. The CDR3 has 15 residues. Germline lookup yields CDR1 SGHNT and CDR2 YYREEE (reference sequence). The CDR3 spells CASSYKGQGDEKLFF. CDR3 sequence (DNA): TGTGCCAGCAGCTATAAGGGACAGGGGGATGAAAAACTGTTTTTT.

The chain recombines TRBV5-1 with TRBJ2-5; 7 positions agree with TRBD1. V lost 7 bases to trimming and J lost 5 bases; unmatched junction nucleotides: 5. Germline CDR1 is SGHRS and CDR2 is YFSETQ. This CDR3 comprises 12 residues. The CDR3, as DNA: TGCGCCAGCGGCCCGACAGGGGAGACCCAGTACTTC. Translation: CASGPTGETQYF. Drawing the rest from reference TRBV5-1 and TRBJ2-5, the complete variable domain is KAGVTQTPRYLIKTRGQQVTLSCSPISGHRSVSWYQQTPGQGLQFLFEYFSETQRNKGNFPGRFSGRQFSNSRSEMNVSTLELGDSALYLCASGPTGETQYFGPGTRLLVL.

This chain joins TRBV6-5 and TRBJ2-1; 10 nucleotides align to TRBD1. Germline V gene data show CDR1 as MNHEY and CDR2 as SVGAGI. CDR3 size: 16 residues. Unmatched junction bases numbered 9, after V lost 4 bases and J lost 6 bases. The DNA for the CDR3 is TGTGCCAGCAGTTCCACGTGGGACAGGGGCTCCAATGAGCAGTTCTTC. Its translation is CASSSTWDRGSNEQFF.

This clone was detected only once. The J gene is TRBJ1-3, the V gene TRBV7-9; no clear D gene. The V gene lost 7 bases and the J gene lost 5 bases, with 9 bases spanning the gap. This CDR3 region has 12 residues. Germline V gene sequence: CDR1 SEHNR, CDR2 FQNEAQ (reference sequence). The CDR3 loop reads CASTVDRNTIYF. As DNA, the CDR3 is TGTGCCAGCACCGTAGACAGAAACACCATATATTTT.

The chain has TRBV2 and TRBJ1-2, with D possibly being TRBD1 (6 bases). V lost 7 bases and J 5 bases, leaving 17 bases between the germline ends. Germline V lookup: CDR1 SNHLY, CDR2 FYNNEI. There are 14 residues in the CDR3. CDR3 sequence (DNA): TGTGCCAGCACGGGACCCGGGACATCGTATGGCTACACCTTC. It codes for CASTGPGTSYGYTF.

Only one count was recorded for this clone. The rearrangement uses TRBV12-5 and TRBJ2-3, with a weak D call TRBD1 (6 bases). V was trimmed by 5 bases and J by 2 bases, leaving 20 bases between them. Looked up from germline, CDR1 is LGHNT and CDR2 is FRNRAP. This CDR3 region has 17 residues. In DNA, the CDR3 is TGTGCTAGTGGTCTCGATGGGGGACATCCCTTCACAGATACGCAGTATTTT. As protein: CASGLDGGHPFTDTQYF.

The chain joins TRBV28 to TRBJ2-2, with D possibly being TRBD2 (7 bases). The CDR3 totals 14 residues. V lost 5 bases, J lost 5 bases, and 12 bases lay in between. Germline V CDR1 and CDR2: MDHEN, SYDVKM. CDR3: CASSEGGGTGELFF. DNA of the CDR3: TGTGCCAGCAGTGAGGGGGGGGGAACCGGGGAGCTGTTTTTT.

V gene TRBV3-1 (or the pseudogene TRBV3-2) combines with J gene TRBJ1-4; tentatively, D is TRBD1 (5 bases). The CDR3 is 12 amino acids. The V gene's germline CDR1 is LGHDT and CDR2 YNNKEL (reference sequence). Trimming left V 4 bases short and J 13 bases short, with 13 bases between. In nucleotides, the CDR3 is TGTGCCAGCAGCCGGGGGGACGCCGGACTGTTTTTT. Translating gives CASSRGDAGLFF.

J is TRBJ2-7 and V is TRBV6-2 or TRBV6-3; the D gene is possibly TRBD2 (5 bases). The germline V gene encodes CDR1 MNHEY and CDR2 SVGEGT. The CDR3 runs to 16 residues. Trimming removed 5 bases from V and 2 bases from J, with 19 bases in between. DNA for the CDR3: TGTGCCAGCAGTCAATCGGGGTTATGGGAGACCTACGAGCAGTACTTC. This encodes CASSQSGLWETYEQYF.

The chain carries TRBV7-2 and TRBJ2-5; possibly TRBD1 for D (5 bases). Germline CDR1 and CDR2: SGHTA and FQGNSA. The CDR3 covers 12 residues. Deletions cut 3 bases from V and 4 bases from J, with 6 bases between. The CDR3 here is CASSFRGETQYF. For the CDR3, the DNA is TGTGCCAGCAGCTTTAGGGGAGAGACCCAGTACTTC.

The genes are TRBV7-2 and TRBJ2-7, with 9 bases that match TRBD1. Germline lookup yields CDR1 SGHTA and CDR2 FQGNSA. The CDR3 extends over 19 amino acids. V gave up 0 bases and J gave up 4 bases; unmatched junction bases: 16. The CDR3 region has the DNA TGTGCCAGCAGCTTAGCGCTAATGGGGAGACAGGGGGTTCGTTACGAGCAGTACTTC. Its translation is CASSLALMGRQGVRYEQYF.

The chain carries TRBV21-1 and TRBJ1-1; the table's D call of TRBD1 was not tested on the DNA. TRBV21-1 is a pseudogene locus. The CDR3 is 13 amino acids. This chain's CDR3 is CASETGRGLKAFF. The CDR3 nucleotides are TGTGCCAGCGAGACAGGGCGCGGACTTAAAGCTTTCTTT.

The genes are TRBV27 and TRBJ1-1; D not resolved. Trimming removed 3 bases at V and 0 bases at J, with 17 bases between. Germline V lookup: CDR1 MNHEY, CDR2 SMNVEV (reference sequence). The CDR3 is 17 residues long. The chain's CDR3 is CASSFVGPPGMNTEAFF. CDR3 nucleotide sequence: TGTGCCAGCAGTTTCGTAGGGCCCCCGGGCATGAACACTGAAGCTTTCTTT.

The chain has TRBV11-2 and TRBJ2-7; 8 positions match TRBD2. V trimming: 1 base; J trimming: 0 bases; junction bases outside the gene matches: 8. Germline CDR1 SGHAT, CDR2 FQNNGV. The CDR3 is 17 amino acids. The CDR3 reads CASSLGVAGGPSYEQYF. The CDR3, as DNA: TGTGCCAGCAGCTTAGGGGTGGCGGGAGGCCCCTCCTACGAGCAGTACTTC.

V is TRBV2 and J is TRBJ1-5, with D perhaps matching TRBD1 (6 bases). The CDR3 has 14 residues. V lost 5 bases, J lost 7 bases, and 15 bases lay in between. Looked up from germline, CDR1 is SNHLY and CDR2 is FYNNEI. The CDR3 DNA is TGTGCCAGCAGTATGGGGGGCAGGGTGCAGCCCCAGCATTTT. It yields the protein CASSMGGRVQPQHF.

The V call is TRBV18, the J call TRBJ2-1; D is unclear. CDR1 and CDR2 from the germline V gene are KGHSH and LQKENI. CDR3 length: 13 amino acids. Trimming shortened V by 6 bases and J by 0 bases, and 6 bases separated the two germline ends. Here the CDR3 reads CASSLSSYNEQFF. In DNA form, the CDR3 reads TGTGCCAGCTCCCTCAGCTCCTACAATGAGCAGTTCTTC.

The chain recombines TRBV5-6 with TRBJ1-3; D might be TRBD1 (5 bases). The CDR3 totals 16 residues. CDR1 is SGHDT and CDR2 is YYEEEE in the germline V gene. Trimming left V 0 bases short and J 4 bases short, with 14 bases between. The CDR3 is CASSLGMGLSGNTIYF. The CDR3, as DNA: TGTGCCAGCAGCTTGGGTATGGGACTAAGCGGAAACACCATATATTTT.

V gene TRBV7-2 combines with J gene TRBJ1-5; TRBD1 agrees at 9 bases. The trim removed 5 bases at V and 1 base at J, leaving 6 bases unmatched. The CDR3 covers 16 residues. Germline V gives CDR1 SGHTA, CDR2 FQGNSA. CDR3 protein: CASSLGTGRSNQPQHF. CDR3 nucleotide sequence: TGTGCCAGCAGCCTTGGGACAGGGAGAAGCAATCAGCCCCAGCATTTT.

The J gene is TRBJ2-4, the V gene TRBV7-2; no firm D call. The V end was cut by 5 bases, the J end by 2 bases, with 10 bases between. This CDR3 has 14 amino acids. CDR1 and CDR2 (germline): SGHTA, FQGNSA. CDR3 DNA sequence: TGTGCCAGCAGCACCGGTTCCTCCAAAAACATTCAGTACTTC. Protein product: CASSTGSSKNIQYF.

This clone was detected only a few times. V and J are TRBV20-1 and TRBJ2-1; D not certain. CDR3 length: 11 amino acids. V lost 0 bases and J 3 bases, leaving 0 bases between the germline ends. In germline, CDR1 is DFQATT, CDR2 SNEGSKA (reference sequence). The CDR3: CSARDYNEQFF. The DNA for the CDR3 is TGCAGTGCTAGAGACTACAATGAGCAGTTCTTC.

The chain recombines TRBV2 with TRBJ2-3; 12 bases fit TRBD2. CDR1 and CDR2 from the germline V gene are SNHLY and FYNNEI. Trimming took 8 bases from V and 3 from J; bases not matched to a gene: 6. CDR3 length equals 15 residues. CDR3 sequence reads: CASGKTSGGTDTQYF. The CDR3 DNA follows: TGTGCCAGCGGGAAGACTAGCGGGGGAACAGATACGCAGTATTTT.

The CDR3 sequence is CASSPPPRGSGANVLTF. CDR3 coding DNA: TGTGCCAGCTCACCACCGCCGCGAGGGTCTGGGGCCAACGTCCTGACTTTC. The chain links TRBV18 to TRBJ2-6, with a weak D call TRBD2 (5 bases). CDR1 and CDR2 from the germline V gene are KGHSH and LQKENI. This CDR3 spans 17 amino acids. Trimming cost V 0 bases and J 1 base, with 10 bases left between them.

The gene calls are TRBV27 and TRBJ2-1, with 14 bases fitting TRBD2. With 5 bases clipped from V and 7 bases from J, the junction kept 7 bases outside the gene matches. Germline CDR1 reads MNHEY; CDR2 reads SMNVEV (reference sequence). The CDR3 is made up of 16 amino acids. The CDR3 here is CASSPRLAGGSNEQFF. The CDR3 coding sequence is TGTGCCAGCAGTCCTAGACTAGCGGGAGGGTCTAATGAGCAGTTCTTC.

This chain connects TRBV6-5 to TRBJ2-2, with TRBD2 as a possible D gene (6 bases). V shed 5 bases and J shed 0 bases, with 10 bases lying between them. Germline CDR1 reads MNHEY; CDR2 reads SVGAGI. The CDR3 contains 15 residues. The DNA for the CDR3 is TGTGCCAGCAGTCTGGGGACTTCGAACACCGGGGAGCTGTTTTTT. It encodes CASSLGTSNTGELFF.

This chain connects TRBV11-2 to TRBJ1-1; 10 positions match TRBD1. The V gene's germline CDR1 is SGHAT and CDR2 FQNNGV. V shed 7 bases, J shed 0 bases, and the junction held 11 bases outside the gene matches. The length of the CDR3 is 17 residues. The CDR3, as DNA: TGTGCCAGCAACCGGGGGACAGGGGCATCTATGAACACTGAAGCTTTCTTT. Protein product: CASNRGTGASMNTEAFF. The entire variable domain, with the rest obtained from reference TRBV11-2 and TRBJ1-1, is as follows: EAGVAQSPRYKIIEKRQSVAFWCNPISGHATLYWYQQILGQGPKLLIQFQNNGVVDDSQLPKDRFSAERLKGVDSTLKIQPAKLEDSAVYLCASNRGTGASMNTEAFFGQGTRLTVV.

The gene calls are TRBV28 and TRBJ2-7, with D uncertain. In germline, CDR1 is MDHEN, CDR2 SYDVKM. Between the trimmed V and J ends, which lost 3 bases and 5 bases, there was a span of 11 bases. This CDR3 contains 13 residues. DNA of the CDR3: TGTGCCAGCAGTTTTATATCAGCCCACGAGCAGTACTTC. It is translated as CASSFISAHEQYF.

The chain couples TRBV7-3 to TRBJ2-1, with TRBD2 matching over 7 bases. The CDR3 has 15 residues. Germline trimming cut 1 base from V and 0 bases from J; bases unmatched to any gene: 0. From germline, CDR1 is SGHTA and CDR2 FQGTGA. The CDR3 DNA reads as TGTGCCAGCAGCTTAAGCGGGGGCTCCTACAATGAGCAGTTCTTC. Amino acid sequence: CASSLSGGSYNEQFF.